The sequence of this T cell receptor (beta chain) was determined in a study of beta chain features in type 1 diabetes. At the level of the study: Examination spanned around 110 million sorted cells from all samples. Notes on the study in general: Significant though moderate, a shortening of TCRB CDR3s appeared in all four CD4+ subsets of Type 1 diabetes patients.

Sequencing targeted expressed TCRB transcripts, as all isolated RNA had been reverse transcribed. The method was immunoSEQ multiplex PCR; TCRdb's version includes in-frame clones alone and lacks a portion of them. The data show about 220,000 clones, with roughly a tenth seen just once and 1% to 1.5% held by the top ten. This CDR3 region has 15 residues. With V trimmed by 1 base and J by 5 bases, 5 bases remained unmatched. CDR1 is KGHSH and CDR2 is LQKENI in the germline V gene. Isolation of CD4+ naive, central memory, regulatory and stem cell-like memory cells was achieved by sorting via CD45RO/CCR7/CD25/CD127/CD95/CD27. Populations isolated by sorting all had purity greater than 95%. This clone has at least ten counts. Its antigen is undetermined.

This sequence was found in a man aged 18 to 30 in good health. The gene calls are TRBV18 and TRBJ2-7, with 10 bases lining up with TRBD1. The specimen was central memory CD4+ T cells from blood. This CDR3 is CASSPRGQGNHEQYF. The CDR3, as DNA: TGTGCCAGCTCACCACGGGGACAGGGGAACCACGAGCAGTACTTC.